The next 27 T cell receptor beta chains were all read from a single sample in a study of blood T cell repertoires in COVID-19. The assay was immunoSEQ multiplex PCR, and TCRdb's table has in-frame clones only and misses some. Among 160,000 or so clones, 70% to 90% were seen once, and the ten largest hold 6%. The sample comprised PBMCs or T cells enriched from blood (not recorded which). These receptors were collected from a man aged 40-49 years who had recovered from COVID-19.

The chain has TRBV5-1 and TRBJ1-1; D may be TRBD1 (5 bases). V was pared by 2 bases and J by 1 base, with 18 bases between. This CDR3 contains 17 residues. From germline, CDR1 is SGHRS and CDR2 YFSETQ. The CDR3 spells CASSLRSQGMGNTEAFF. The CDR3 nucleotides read TGCGCCAGCAGCTTAAGGTCCCAGGGAATGGGGAACACTGAAGCTTTCTTT.

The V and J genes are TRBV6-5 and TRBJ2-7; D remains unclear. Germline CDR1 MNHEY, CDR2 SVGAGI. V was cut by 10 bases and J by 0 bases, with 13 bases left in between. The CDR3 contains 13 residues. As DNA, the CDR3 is TGTGCCAAGTATCGAGGCAGCTCCTACGAGCAGTACGTC. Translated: CAKYRGSSYEQYV.

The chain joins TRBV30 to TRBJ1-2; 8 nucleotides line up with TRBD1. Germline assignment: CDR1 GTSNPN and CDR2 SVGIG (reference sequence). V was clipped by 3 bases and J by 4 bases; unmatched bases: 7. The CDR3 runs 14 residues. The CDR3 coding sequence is TGTGCCTGGAGATCTGCAGGGGGCAGCTATGGCTACACCTTC. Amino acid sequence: CAWRSAGGSYGYTF.

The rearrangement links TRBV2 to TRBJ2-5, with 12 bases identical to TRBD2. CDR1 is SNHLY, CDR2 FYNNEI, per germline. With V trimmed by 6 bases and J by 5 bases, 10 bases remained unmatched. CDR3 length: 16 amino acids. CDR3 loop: CASRAWPSGGAETQYF. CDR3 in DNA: TGTGCCAGCAGGGCCTGGCCTAGCGGGGGGGCGGAGACCCAGTACTTC.

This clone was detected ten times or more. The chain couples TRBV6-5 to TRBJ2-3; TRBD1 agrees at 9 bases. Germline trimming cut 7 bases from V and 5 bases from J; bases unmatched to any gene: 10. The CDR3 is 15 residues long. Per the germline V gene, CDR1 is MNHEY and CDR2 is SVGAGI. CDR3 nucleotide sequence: TGTGCCAGCATGAGTCCCGGGACAGGGATAGATACGCAGTATTTT. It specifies CASMSPGTGIDTQYF.

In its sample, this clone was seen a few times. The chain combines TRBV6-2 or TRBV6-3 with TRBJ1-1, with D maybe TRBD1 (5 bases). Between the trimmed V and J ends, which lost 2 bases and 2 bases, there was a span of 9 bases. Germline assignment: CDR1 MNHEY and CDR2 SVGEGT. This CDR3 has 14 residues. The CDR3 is CASSYPRVNTEAFF. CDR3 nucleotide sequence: TGTGCCAGCAGTTACCCCAGGGTAAACACTGAAGCTTTCTTT.

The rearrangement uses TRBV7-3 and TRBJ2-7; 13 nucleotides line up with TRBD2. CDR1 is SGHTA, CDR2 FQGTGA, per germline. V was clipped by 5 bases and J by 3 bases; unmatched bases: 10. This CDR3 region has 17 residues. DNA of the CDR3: TGTGCCAGCAGCGCGGGGACTAGCGGGAAAGGAGGCTACGAGCAGTACTTC. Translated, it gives CASSAGTSGKGGYEQYF.

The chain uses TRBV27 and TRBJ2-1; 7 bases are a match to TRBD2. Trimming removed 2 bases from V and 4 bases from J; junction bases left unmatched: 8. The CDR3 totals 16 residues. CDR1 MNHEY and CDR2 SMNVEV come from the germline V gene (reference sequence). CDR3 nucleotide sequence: TGTGCCAGCAGTTTAAAGGCGGGGGACCTTTACAATGAGCAGTTCTTC. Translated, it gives CASSLKAGDLYNEQFF.

The CDR3 DNA sequence: TGCGCCAGCAGCCAGACAGGGGGCTATGGCTACACCTTC. Translating gives CASSQTGGYGYTF. The genes are TRBV4-1 and TRBJ1-2; 9 bases agree with TRBD1. Unmatched junction bases numbered 0, after V lost 3 bases and J lost 4 bases. CDR1 and CDR2 from the germline V gene are MGHRA and YSYEKL. The CDR3 totals 13 residues.

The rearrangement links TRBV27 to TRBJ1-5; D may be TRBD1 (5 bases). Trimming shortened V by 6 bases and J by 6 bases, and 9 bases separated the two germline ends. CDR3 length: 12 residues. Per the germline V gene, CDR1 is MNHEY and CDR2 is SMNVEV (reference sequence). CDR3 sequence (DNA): TGTGCCAGCAGGCAGGGTAGTCAGCCCCAGCATTTT. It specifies CASRQGSQPQHF.

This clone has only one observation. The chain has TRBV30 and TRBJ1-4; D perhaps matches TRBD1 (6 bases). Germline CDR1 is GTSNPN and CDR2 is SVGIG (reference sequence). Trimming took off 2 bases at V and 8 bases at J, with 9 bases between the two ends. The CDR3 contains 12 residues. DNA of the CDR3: TGTGCCTGGAGTACAGGGCGCGAAAAACTGTTTTTT. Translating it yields CAWSTGREKLFF.

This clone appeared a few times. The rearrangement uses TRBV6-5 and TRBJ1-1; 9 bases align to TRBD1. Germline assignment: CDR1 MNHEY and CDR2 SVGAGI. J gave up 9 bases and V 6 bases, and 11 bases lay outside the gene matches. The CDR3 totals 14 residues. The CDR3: CASSAPYRGPQAFF. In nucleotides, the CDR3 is TGTGCCAGCAGCGCCCCGTACAGGGGGCCACAAGCTTTCTTT.

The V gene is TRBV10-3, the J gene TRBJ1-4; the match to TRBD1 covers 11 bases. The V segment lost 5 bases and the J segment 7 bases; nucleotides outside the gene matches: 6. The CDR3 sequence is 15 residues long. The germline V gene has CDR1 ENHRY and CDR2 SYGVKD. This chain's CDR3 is CAISRTGQGGEKLFF. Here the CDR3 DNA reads TGTGCCATCAGTCGGACGGGACAGGGGGGTGAAAAACTGTTTTTT.

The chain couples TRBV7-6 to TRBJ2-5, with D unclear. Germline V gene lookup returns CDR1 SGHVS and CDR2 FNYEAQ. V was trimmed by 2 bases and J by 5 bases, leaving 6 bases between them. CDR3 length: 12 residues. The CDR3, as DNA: TGTGCCAGCAGCTTATCCGCGGAGACCCAGTACTTC. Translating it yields CASSLSAETQYF.

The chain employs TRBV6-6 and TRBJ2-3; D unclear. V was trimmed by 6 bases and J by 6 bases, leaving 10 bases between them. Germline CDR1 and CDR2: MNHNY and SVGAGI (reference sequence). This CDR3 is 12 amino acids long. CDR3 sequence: CASRPEADTQYF. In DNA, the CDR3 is TGTGCCAGCAGGCCCGAGGCGGATACGCAGTATTTT.

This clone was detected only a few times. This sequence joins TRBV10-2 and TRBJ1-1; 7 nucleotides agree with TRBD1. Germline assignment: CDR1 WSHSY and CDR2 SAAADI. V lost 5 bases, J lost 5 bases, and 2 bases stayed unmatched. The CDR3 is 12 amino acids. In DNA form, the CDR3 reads TGCGCCAGCAGTTACAGGGGAACTGAAGCTTTCTTT. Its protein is CASSYRGTEAFF.

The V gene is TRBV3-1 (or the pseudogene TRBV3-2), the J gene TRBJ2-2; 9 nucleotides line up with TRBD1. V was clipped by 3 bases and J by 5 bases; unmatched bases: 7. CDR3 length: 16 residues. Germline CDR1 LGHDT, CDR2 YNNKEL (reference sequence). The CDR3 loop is CASSQDRGTGTGELFF. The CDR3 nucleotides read TGTGCCAGCAGCCAGGACAGAGGGACAGGGACCGGGGAGCTGTTTTTT.

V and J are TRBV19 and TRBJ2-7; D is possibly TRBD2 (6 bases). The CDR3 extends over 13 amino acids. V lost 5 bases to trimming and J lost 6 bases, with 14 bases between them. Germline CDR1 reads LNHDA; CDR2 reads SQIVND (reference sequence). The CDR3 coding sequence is TGTGCCAGTAGTCTTCGACGGGGGAGCGAGCAGTACTTC. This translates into CASSLRRGSEQYF.

CDR3 nucleotide sequence: TGTGCCAGCAGTTTATTTGCGGCTACCTACAATGAGCAGTTCTTC. This encodes CASSLFAATYNEQFF. The rearrangement links TRBV27 to TRBJ2-1, with D hard to call. This CDR3 has 15 amino acids. Deletions cut 1 base from V and 2 bases from J, with 9 bases between. Germline V gene data show CDR1 as MNHEY and CDR2 as SMNVEV (reference sequence).

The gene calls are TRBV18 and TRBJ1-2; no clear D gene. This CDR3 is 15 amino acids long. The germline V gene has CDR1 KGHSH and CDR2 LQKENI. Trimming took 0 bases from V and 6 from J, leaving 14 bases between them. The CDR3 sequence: CASSPPAAPSNGYTF. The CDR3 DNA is TGTGCCAGCTCACCACCGGCGGCACCTAGTAATGGCTACACCTTC.

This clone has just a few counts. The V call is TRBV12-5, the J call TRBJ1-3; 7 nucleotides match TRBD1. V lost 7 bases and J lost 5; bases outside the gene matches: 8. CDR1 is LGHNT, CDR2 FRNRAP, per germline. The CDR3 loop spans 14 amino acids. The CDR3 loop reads CASALGQLRNTIYF. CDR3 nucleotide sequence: TGTGCTAGTGCCTTGGGACAGCTGAGAAACACCATATATTTT.

The CDR3 is CASSKPWPRPRDRGLGTEAFF. CDR3 DNA: TGTGCCAGCAGCAAGCCCTGGCCGCGACCCCGGGACAGGGGGCTGGGGACTGAAGCTTTCTTT. V is TRBV21-1 and J is TRBJ1-1; the tabulated D call, TRBD1, remains unverified against the DNA. TRBV21-1 is a documented pseudogene. The CDR3 is 21 residues long.

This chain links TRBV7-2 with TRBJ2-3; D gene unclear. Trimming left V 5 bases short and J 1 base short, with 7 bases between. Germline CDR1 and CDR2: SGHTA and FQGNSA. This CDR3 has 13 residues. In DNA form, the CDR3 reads TGTGCCAGCAGCGTACTTCGCACAGATACGCAGTATTTT. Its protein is CASSVLRTDTQYF.

The CDR3 nucleotides read TGTGCCAGCAGCTTAGAGGGGGCAGGGGGCGCCGGGTATGGCTACACCTTC. Translated: CASSLEGAGGAGYGYTF. The chain joins TRBV7-8 to TRBJ1-2; TRBD1 aligns across 8 bases. The CDR3 is made up of 17 amino acids. V lost 1 base and J lost 5; bases outside the gene matches: 12. Per germline, CDR1 SGHVS and CDR2 FQNEAQ. The full variable domain, its missing parts supplied by reference TRBV7-8 and TRBJ1-2, is GAGVSQSPRYKVAKRGQDVALRCDPISGHVSLFWYQQALGQGPEFLTYFQNEAQLDKSGLPSDRFFAERPEGSVSTLKIQRTQQEDSAVYLCASSLEGAGGAGYGYTFGSGTRLTVV.

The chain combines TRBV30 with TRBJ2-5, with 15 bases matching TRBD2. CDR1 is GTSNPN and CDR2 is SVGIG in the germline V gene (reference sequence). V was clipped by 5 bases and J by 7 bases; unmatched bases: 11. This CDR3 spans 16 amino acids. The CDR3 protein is CAWDPGLAGGKGTQYF. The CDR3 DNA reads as TGTGCCTGGGACCCGGGACTAGCGGGGGGAAAAGGGACCCAGTACTTC.

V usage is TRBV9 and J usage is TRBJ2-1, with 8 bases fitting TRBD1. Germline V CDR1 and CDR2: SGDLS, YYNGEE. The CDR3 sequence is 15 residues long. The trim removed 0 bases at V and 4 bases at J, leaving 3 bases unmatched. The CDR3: CASSVGQGSYNEQFF. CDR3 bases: TGTGCCAGCAGCGTAGGACAGGGGAGTTACAATGAGCAGTTCTTC.

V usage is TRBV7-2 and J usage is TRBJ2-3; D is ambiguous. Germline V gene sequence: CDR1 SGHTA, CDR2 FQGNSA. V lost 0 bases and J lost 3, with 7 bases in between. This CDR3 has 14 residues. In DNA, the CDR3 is TGTGCCAGCAGCTTAGCGTTTAGAACAGATACGCAGTATTTT. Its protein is CASSLAFRTDTQYF.